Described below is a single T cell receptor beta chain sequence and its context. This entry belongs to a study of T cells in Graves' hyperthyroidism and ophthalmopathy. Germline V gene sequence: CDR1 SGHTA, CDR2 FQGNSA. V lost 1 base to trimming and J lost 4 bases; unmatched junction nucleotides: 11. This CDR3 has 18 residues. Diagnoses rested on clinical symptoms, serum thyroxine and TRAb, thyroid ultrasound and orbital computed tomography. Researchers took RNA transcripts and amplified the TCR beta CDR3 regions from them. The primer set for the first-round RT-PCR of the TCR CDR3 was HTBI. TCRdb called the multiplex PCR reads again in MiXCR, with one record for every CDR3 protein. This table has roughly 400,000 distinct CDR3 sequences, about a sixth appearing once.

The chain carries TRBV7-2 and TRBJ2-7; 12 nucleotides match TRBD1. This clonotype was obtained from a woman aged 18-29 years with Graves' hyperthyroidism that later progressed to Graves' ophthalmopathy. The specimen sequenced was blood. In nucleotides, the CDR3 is TGTGCCAGCAGCTTAGAAGCTTTGGGACAGGGGGCCCAATACGAGCAGTACTTC. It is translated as CASSLEALGQGAQYEQYF.